A single sample gave rise to the 27 T cell receptor beta chains below, sequenced in a study of T cell clonality in common variable immunodeficiency. Profiling relied on immunoSEQ multiplex PCR, and the TCRdb table lists in-frame clones only, not all of them. This repertoire lists fewer than 65,000 clones without singletons; about 0.8% sits in the top ten. The sequenced sample consisted of peripheral blood mononuclear cells. These receptors were collected from a person aged 18-70 years in good health.

This clone has ten or more counts. The read halts 3 residues ahead of the CDR3 end, with the missing end drawn from the germline J gene. V gene TRBV7-2 combines with J gene TRBJ2-1, with TRBD1 matching over 8 bases. Unmatched junction bases numbered 8, after V lost 6 bases and J lost 4 bases. The CDR3 is 15 residues long. Germline assignment: CDR1 SGHTA and CDR2 FQGNSA. The CDR3 is CASRHPGQVYNEQFF. CDR3 DNA, as far as it was read: TGTGCCAGCAGGCATCCGGGACAGGTGTACAATGAG.

This clone was seen ten or more times. The read halts 3 residues ahead of the CDR3 end, with the missing end drawn from the germline J gene. The genes are TRBV4-2 and TRBJ2-7; D uncertain. This CDR3 has 15 amino acids. Germline V CDR1 and CDR2: LGHNA, YNFKEQ. The V gene lost 1 base and the J gene lost 3 bases, with 13 bases spanning the gap. The CDR3 loop reads CASSQALRSGYEQYF. The sequenced part of the CDR3 DNA is TGTGCCAGCAGCCAAGCCCTGCGGTCGGGCTACGAG.

There are many counts of this clone. The read is 3 residues too short to cover the CDR3 end, so that end is filled in from the germline J gene. The rearrangement joins TRBV10-1 to TRBJ2-7; 7 positions agree with TRBD2. Trimming removed 0 bases from V and 6 bases from J; junction bases left unmatched: 8. Germline assignment: CDR1 WNHNN and CDR2 SYGVQD (reference sequence). CDR3 length: 15 residues. The CDR3 region is CASSESLASMGEQYF. CDR3 DNA, as far as it was read: TGCGCCAGCAGTGAGTCACTAGCGTCGATGGGCGAG.

This clone was seen at least ten times. The CDR3 end lies 3 residues beyond the end of the read and is filled in from the germline J gene. The chain carries TRBV12-5 and TRBJ1-5; D ambiguous. The CDR3 length is 19 residues. The germline CDR1 and CDR2 sequences are LGHNT and FRNRAP. Trimming took off 0 bases at V and 3 bases at J, with 21 bases between the two ends. CDR3: CASGLVVRVLRQFNQPQHF. Partial CDR3 DNA: TGTGCTAGTGGTTTGGTAGTACGGGTATTGCGTCAGTTCAATCAGCCC.

In this sample, this clone turned up many times. The read terminates 3 residues ahead of where the CDR3 ends, so the germline J gene completes it. V gene TRBV10-2 combines with J gene TRBJ1-6; D unresolved. The CDR3 length is 16 residues. The germline gives CDR1 WSHSY, CDR2 SAAADI. V gave up 0 bases and J gave up 7 bases, with 13 bases separating them. The CDR3 sequence is CASSESGGVANSPLHF. Partial CDR3 DNA: TGCGCCAGCAGTGAGTCGGGCGGGGTGGCCAATTCACCC.

This clone was picked up many times. The read terminates 3 residues before the CDR3 end, so the remaining end is supplied by the germline J gene. The chain is built from TRBV6-2 or TRBV6-3 and TRBJ2-3; 9 positions agree with TRBD2. The CDR3 sequence is 16 residues long. The germline gives CDR1 MNHEY, CDR2 SVGEGT. Partial CDR3 DNA: TGTGCCAGCAGTATCCCTAGCGGGGCGTACCAAGAGACG. This encodes CASSIPSGAYQET. The complete CDR3 sequence is CASSIPSGAYQETQYF.

Ten or more counts support this clone. From the germline J gene comes the end of the CDR3, since the read stops 3 residues before it. V gene TRBV29-1 combines with J gene TRBJ1-2, with D perhaps matching TRBD1 (5 bases). Germline CDR1 reads SQVTM; CDR2 reads ANQGSEA. The V end was cut by 7 bases, the J end by 5 bases, with 11 bases between. The CDR3 contains 11 residues. This chain's CDR3 is CSGRTGYGYTF. CDR3 DNA (partial): TGCAGCGGCCGTACAGGTTATGGC.

Only a few counts were recorded for this clone. With the read ending 3 residues before the CDR3 end, the germline J gene is used to fill in that end. This rearrangement joins TRBV18 to TRBJ1-2; 7 bases match TRBD1. CDR1 is KGHSH, CDR2 LQKENI, per germline. The CDR3 is 15 residues long. CDR3 DNA, as far as it was read: TGTGCCAGCTCACCAAAAGGGACAGTCTCCTACGAC. It is translated as CASSPKGTVSYD. The entire CDR3 sequence reads CASSPKGTVSYDYTF.

Many counts were recorded for this clone. Read data end 3 residues before the CDR3 end; the end is taken from the germline J gene. This chain links TRBV5-1 with TRBJ1-2; no firm D call. The CDR3 runs 12 residues. Trimming took 0 bases from V and 6 from J, leaving 6 bases between them. Germline lookup yields CDR1 SGHRS and CDR2 YFSETQ. The covered CDR3 bases are TGCGCCAGCAGCTTGGAGGGTGATGGC. Its protein product is CASSLEGDG. In full, the CDR3 is CASSLEGDGYTF.

This clone was found many times. The read terminates 3 residues before the CDR3 end, so the remaining end is supplied by the germline J gene. This rearrangement joins TRBV19 to TRBJ1-1; D call uncertain. The germline V and J ends were trimmed by 1 base and 3 bases, with 3 bases remaining between them. CDR3 size: 12 residues. Germline loops: CDR1 LNHDA, CDR2 SQIVND (reference sequence). The part of the CDR3 DNA that was read is TGTGCCAGTAGTATAGCGGACACTGAA. It encodes CASSIADTE. The CDR3 reads in full as CASSIADTEAFF.

This clone came up many times. The junction departs from germline at one end; a sequencing error may be responsible. The read ends 3 residues before the CDR3 terminus; that terminus is restored from the germline J gene. This chain connects TRBV4-2 to TRBJ2-5; 11 positions agree with TRBD2. The CDR3 has 16 amino acids. Per the germline V gene, CDR1 is LGHNA and CDR2 is YNFKEQ. CDR3: CASSQGTSGPQETQYF. CDR3 DNA, as far as it was read: TGCGCCAGCAGCCAAGGGACTAGCGGACCCCAAGAGACC.

This clone was detected a few times. The read ends 3 residues before the CDR3 terminus; that terminus is restored from the germline J gene. V gene TRBV5-1 combines with J gene TRBJ2-5, with a tentative D call TRBD2 (6 bases). Trimming removed 0 bases from V and 5 bases from J, with 11 bases in between. Germline-derived CDR1 and CDR2 are SGHRS and YFSETQ. The CDR3 has 14 residues. CDR3 DNA (partial): TGCGCCAGCAGCTTGGAGGCAGGGAGGGAGACC. Residues: CASSLEAGRET. The entire CDR3 reads CASSLEAGRETQYF.

This clone occurred many times. A read error may account for a junction end that differs from germline. Read coverage stops 3 residues before the CDR3 terminus; the germline J gene supplies the remainder. The gene calls are TRBV4-2 and TRBJ1-5; weak D call: TRBD1 (5 bases). This CDR3 has 15 residues. CDR1 and CDR2 from the germline V gene are LGHNA and YNFKEQ. The chain's CDR3 is CASSQGAASNQPQHF. CDR3 DNA, as far as it was read: TGCGCCAGCAGCCAAGGGGCAGCTAGCAATCAGCCC.

Ten or more counts support this clone. The read halts 3 residues ahead of the CDR3 end, with the missing end drawn from the germline J gene. V is TRBV6-1 and J is TRBJ1-5; 7 bases are a match to TRBD1. CDR1 MNHNS and CDR2 SASEGT come from the germline V gene. V was clipped by 3 bases and J by 5 bases; unmatched bases: 1. This CDR3 is built from 13 residues. The CDR3 protein is CASSDDRDQPQHF. The part of the CDR3 DNA that was read is TGTGCCAGCAGTGACGACAGGGATCAGCCC.

The sample holds many counts of this clone. From the germline J gene comes the end of the CDR3, since the read stops 3 residues before it. This sequence joins TRBV2 and TRBJ2-2; TRBD1 agrees at 7 bases. With V trimmed by 6 bases and J by 4 bases, 8 bases remained unmatched. Germline CDR1 SNHLY, CDR2 FYNNEI. The CDR3 runs 15 residues. CDR3 amino acids: CASRGTDSFTGELFF. The CDR3 bases that were read are TGTGCCAGCAGGGGGACAGATTCATTCACCGGGGAG.

This clone was recorded at least ten times. Sequencing ends 3 residues short of the CDR3 end; the germline J gene provides the rest. The chain couples TRBV7-7 to TRBJ2-7; TRBD2 aligns across 8 bases. CDR1 SSHAT and CDR2 FNYEAQ come from the germline V gene (reference sequence). This CDR3 spans 13 amino acids. Trimming at V came to 5 bases and at J to 5 bases, leaving 5 bases not matched to a gene. CDR3 bases read: TGTGCCAGCAGCCCCGGGGGGGGAAACGAG. It specifies CASSPGGGNE. The entire CDR3 sequence reads CASSPGGGNEQYF.

This clone was recorded at least ten times. The CDR3 end falls 3 residues outside the read, so it is completed with the germline J gene. The chain is built from TRBV7-2 and TRBJ1-1, with TRBD1 as a possible D gene (5 bases). This CDR3 region has 14 residues. Germline CDR1 reads SGHTA; CDR2 reads FQGNSA. V gave up 1 base and J gave up 3 bases, with 9 bases separating them. CDR3 DNA (partial): TGTGCCAGCAGCTTAGATTGGGGGGACACTGAA. It codes for CASSLDWGDTE. The complete CDR3 reads CASSLDWGDTEAFF.

This clone appeared many times. Coverage ceases 3 residues before the CDR3 finishes, and the germline J gene fills in the end. This sequence joins TRBV5-1 and TRBJ1-5; D remains unclear. V lost 4 bases to trimming and J lost 3 bases, with 8 bases between them. The CDR3 sequence is 13 residues long. Germline V gives CDR1 SGHRS, CDR2 YFSETQ. The covered CDR3 bases are TGCGCCAGCAGCCTTTCCCCCAATCAGCCC. The encoded protein is CASSLSPNQP. The complete CDR3 sequence is CASSLSPNQPQHF.

The table lists this clone with a few counts. Coverage ceases 3 residues before the CDR3 finishes, and the germline J gene fills in the end. The chain carries TRBV6-1 and TRBJ1-2; 9 bases fit TRBD1. Germline assignment: CDR1 MNHNS and CDR2 SASEGT. The CDR3 is 15 amino acids. CDR3 loop: CASSESGTGSYDYTF. Incomplete CDR3 DNA: TGTGCCAGCAGTGAGAGCGGGACAGGGTCCTACGAC.

Ten or more counts support this clone. The read terminates 3 residues ahead of where the CDR3 ends, so the germline J gene completes it. The genes are TRBV6-2 or TRBV6-3 and TRBJ2-5; TRBD2 might be the D (5 bases). The germline CDR1 and CDR2 sequences are MNHEY and SVGEGT. The V and J ends lost 4 bases and 4 bases respectively, with 10 bases between them. The CDR3 is 13 residues long. This CDR3 reads CASSWLAAETQYF. The sequenced CDR3 bases are TGTGCCAGCAGTTGGCTAGCCGCAGAGACC.

This clone showed up many times. The read ends 3 residues before the CDR3 terminus; that terminus is restored from the germline J gene. The J gene is TRBJ2-6, the V gene TRBV5-1, with D perhaps matching TRBD1 (5 bases). Germline V lookup: CDR1 SGHRS, CDR2 YFSETQ. The CDR3 is made up of 15 amino acids. The ends were cut back, 0 bases at V and 3 bases at J, with 7 bases in the middle. The DNA read from the CDR3 is TGCGCCAGCAGCTTGGGGGGCCTTGGGGCCAACGTC. Protein: CASSLGGLGANV. The whole CDR3 protein is CASSLGGLGANVLTF.

This clone was observed at least ten times. The read finishes 3 residues shy of the CDR3 end, and the germline J gene is used to complete it. The rearrangement joins TRBV4-1 to TRBJ1-1, with unresolved D. V lost 0 bases and J 0 bases, leaving 5 bases between the germline ends. CDR3 length equals 14 residues. Germline CDR1 is MGHRA and CDR2 is YSYEKL. CDR3 bases read: TGCGCCAGCAGCCAAGAGGCTCTGAACACTGAA. This translates into CASSQEALNTE. The entire CDR3 protein is CASSQEALNTEAFF.

This clone showed up many times. The read comes to an end 3 residues before the CDR3 does, leaving the germline J gene to fill in the end. The V and J genes are TRBV5-1 and TRBJ2-2; D gene ambiguous. Between the trimmed V and J ends, which lost 0 bases and 4 bases, there was a span of 4 bases. The CDR3 extends over 13 amino acids. CDR1 is SGHRS, CDR2 YFSETQ, per germline. CDR3 region: CASSLEGTGELFF. CDR3 DNA, as far as it was read: TGCGCCAGCAGCTTGGAGGGCACCGGGGAG.

This clone was recorded many times. The CDR3 end falls 3 residues outside the read, so it is completed with the germline J gene. The V and J genes are TRBV4-1 and TRBJ2-3; 7 bases align to TRBD1. The CDR3 has 15 residues. Looked up from germline, CDR1 is MGHRA and CDR2 is YSYEKL. Trimming at V came to 2 bases and at J to 4 bases, leaving 6 bases not matched to a gene. The DNA read from the CDR3 is TGCGCCAGCAGCCAAACAGGGGCGTTGGCAGATACG. As protein: CASSQTGALADT. The CDR3 reads in full as CASSQTGALADTQYF.

In its sample, this clone was seen many times. The read gets to within 3 residues of the CDR3 end, and the germline J gene fills in the rest. V is TRBV5-4 and J is TRBJ2-3, with a weak D call TRBD1 (6 bases). In germline, CDR1 is SGHNT, CDR2 YYREEE (reference sequence). This CDR3 has 15 residues. The V and J ends lost 4 bases and 0 bases respectively, with 12 bases between them. CDR3 in amino acids: CASSTTGTSTDTQYF. Partial CDR3 DNA: TGTGCCAGCAGCACGACAGGCACTAGCACAGATACG.

In its sample, this clone was seen many times. The read ends 3 residues before the CDR3 terminus; that terminus is restored from the germline J gene. This chain links TRBV19 with TRBJ2-5, with D possibly being TRBD1 (5 bases). CDR1 and CDR2 from the germline V gene are LNHDA and SQIVND (reference sequence). The CDR3 totals 15 residues. V lost 4 bases, J lost 0 bases, and 12 bases lay in between. The sequenced CDR3 bases are TGTGCCAGTAGTACTCGGACACGCTACCAAGAGACC. The encoded protein is CASSTRTRYQET. The CDR3 reads in full as CASSTRTRYQETQYF.

CDR3 sequence reads: CAGYGDLASTQYF. The sequenced CDR3 bases are TGTGCCGGTTACGGGGATTTGGCCTCCACG. This rearrangement joins TRBV2 to TRBJ2-3, with D perhaps TRBD2 (5 bases). The read comes to an end 3 residues before the CDR3 does, leaving the germline J gene to fill in the end. CDR1 is SNHLY, CDR2 FYNNEI, per germline. This CDR3 is 13 amino acids long.